These 25 T cell receptor beta chains share one sample of origin, sequenced in a study of molecular identifiers for immune sequencing clone quantification. A single record per CDR3 protein comes from TCRdb applying MiXCR to the PCR reads. The table has 80,000 to 95,000 distinct CDR3 sequences, under 20% seen once; the top ten hold around 0.91%. Sequencing was done on a sample of naive CD8+ T cells from blood, with Jurkat cell RNA spiked in. Subset denoted: FACS-sorted CD8+CD4-CCR7+CD45RA+ naive T cells. The source of these receptors is a human donor in good health. Some libraries in this study had Jurkat cell RNA spiked in.

V usage is TRBV3-1 and J usage is TRBJ2-5; D is perhaps TRBD1 (6 bases). The CDR3 runs 16 residues. Trimming removed 4 bases at V and 1 base at J, with 16 bases between. CDR1 and CDR2 from the germline V gene are LGHDT and YNNKEL (reference sequence). CDR3 DNA sequence: TGTGCCAGCAGCCGGGGGCAGGGGTATCGCCAAGAGACCCAGTACTTC. It yields the protein CASSRGQGYRQETQYF.

Turning to this clonotype: This sequence may be a read error, since a much larger clone differs from it by one base. The rearrangement uses TRBV11-2 and TRBJ2-1; D ambiguous. The CDR3 sequence is 14 residues long. Trimming took 8 bases from V and 5 from J, leaving 16 bases between them. Per the germline V gene, CDR1 is SGHAT and CDR2 is FQNNGV. CDR3 region: CASCWIGAHNEQFF. In DNA, the CDR3 is TGTGCCAGCTGCTGGATAGGAGCCCACAATGAGCAGTTCTTC. The full variable domain, completed using reference TRBV11-2 and TRBJ2-1, is EAGVAQSPRYKIIEKRQSVAFWCNPISGHATLYWYQQILGQGPKLLIQFQNNGVVDDSQLPKDRFSAERLKGVDSTLKIQPAKLEDSAVYLCASCWIGAHNEQFFGPGTRLTVL.

This clonotype has just a few counts. This clone may be a read error of a much larger clone one base away. The chain recombines TRBV6-2 or TRBV6-3 with TRBJ2-7; perhaps TRBD2 as D (6 bases). Trimming took off 2 bases at V and 1 base at J, with 12 bases between the two ends. The CDR3 length is 15 residues. The V gene's germline CDR1 is MNHEY and CDR2 SVGEGT. The DNA for the CDR3 is TGTGCCAGCAGTTACCCCCGGGAGTGTTCCTACGAGCAGTACTTC. It is translated as CASSYPRECSYEQYF.

Ten or more counts support this clonotype. CDR3 amino acids: CASSQAPGPGADTQYF. The DNA for the CDR3 is TGCGCCAGCAGCCAGGCACCGGGGCCGGGAGCAGATACGCAGTATTTT. This rearrangement joins TRBV4-3 to TRBJ2-3; possibly TRBD2 for D (6 bases). CDR3 length equals 16 residues. Trimming left V 3 bases short and J 4 bases short, with 17 bases between. Germline CDR1 and CDR2: LGHNA and YSLEER.

This clonotype came up many times. V and J are TRBV29-1 and TRBJ2-7; 9 bases are a match to TRBD2. V dropped 1 base and J dropped 7; count of bases not matched to a gene: 8. The CDR3 sequence is 14 residues long. Germline lookup yields CDR1 SQVTM and CDR2 ANQGSEA. CDR3 loop: CSVEALAGNREQYF. CDR3 in DNA: TGCAGCGTTGAAGCTCTAGCGGGAAATAGAGAGCAGTACTTC.

As to this clonotype: This may arise from a read error, as a much more abundant clone is one base away. The rearrangement uses TRBV27 and TRBJ1-5, with D possibly TRBD1 on 5 matching bases. Germline values: CDR1 MNHEY, CDR2 SMNVEV (reference sequence). The CDR3 is made up of 13 amino acids. CDR3 region: CAGSLSTDQPQHF. The CDR3 coding sequence is TGTGCCGGCAGTTTATCGACAGATCAGCCCCAGCATTTT.

This clonotype has more than one count but fewer than ten. Given a much more abundant clone one base away, this may be a read error. The conserved final phenylalanine or tryptophan is absent from the CDR3, which likely points to a read error. The chain uses TRBV4-3 and TRBJ2-1, with D unresolved. CDR1 and CDR2 (germline): LGHNA, YSLEER. Trimming stripped 3 bases from V and 0 bases from J, with 12 bases between. CDR3 length: 16 amino acids. The CDR3 bases are TGCGCCAGCAGCCAGGACCGGATGAGCTCCTACAATGAGCAGTTCCTC. It codes for CASSQDRMSSYNEQFL.

The chain combines TRBV27 with TRBJ1-1, with a weak D call TRBD1 (6 bases). V lost 5 bases and J 5 bases, leaving 12 bases between the germline ends. Germline V gene lookup returns CDR1 MNHEY and CDR2 SMNVEV (reference sequence). The CDR3 extends over 13 amino acids. Written as DNA, the CDR3 is TGTGCCAGCAGTACGGGACAACCTACTGAAGCTTTCTTT. It yields the protein CASSTGQPTEAFF.

V and J are TRBV28 and TRBJ2-1; 14 bases match TRBD2. This CDR3 has 15 amino acids. The ends lost 4 bases at V and 9 bases at J; junction bases unmatched: 5. CDR1 is MDHEN and CDR2 is SYDVKM in the germline V gene. Here the CDR3 reads CASSSGLAGDREQFF. CDR3 coding DNA: TGTGCCAGCAGTTCGGGACTAGCGGGAGACCGTGAGCAGTTCTTC.

This clonotype was observed many times. The gene calls are TRBV30 and TRBJ2-5, with 7 nucleotides matching TRBD1. CDR1 is GTSNPN and CDR2 is SVGIG in the germline V gene (reference sequence). After removal of 0 bases from V and 2 bases from J, the junction contained 3 bases not matched to a gene. This CDR3 is built from 14 residues. This CDR3 reads CAWSVAGGQETQYF. CDR3 nucleotides: TGTGCCTGGAGTGTGGCAGGGGGACAAGAGACCCAGTACTTC.

The V and J genes are TRBV14 and TRBJ1-5; D remains ambiguous. Trimming stripped 0 bases from V and 0 bases from J, with 6 bases between. Germline lookup yields CDR1 SGHDN and CDR2 FVKESK. This CDR3 is built from 15 residues. As DNA, the CDR3 is TGTGCCAGCAGCCAAGAGTTCGGTAGCAATCAGCCCCAGCATTTT. Translation: CASSQEFGSNQPQHF.

This chain uses TRBV5-1 with TRBJ2-1; D gene ambiguous. CDR3 size: 13 residues. V was cut by 0 bases and J by 10 bases, with 11 bases left in between. Germline V gene lookup returns CDR1 SGHRS and CDR2 YFSETQ. CDR3 nucleotides: TGCGCCAGCAGCTTGGATCCGAGGAGCGAGCAGTTCTTC. It yields the protein CASSLDPRSEQFF. The full variable domain, its missing parts supplied by reference TRBV5-1 and TRBJ2-1, is KAGVTQTPRYLIKTRGQQVTLSCSPISGHRSVSWYQQTPGQGLQFLFEYFSETQRNKGNFPGRFSGRQFSNSRSEMNVSTLELGDSALYLCASSLDPRSEQFFGPGTRLTVL.

A remark on this clonotype: This clone may be a read error of a much larger clone one base away. The conserved final phenylalanine or tryptophan is absent from the CDR3, which likely points to a read error. The chain is built from TRBV7-6 and TRBJ2-5; D call uncertain. Per the germline V gene, CDR1 is SGHVS and CDR2 is FNYEAQ. This CDR3 comprises 15 residues. Trimming cost V 1 base and J 3 bases, with 12 bases left between them. CDR3 coding DNA: TGTGCCAGCAGCTTAGGGGGAAGGGAAAAAGAGACCCAGTACCTC. It specifies CASSLGGREKETQYL.

This clonotype was counted at least ten times. The CDR3 sequence: CASSLRAGVEPQHF. CDR3 nucleotide sequence: TGTGCCAGCAGTTTAAGGGCAGGGGTGGAGCCCCAGCATTTT. V usage is TRBV12-3 or TRBV12-4 and J usage is TRBJ1-5; D is possibly TRBD1 (6 bases). V dropped 2 bases and J dropped 8 bases, with 13 bases sitting between them. CDR3 size: 14 residues.

This clonotype has at least ten counts. The genes are TRBV4-2 and TRBJ2-5; D remains ambiguous. Germline loops: CDR1 LGHNA, CDR2 YNFKEQ. The CDR3 length is 14 residues. V shed 5 bases and J shed 10 bases, with 20 bases lying between them. CDR3 nucleotide sequence: TGTGCCAGCAGCGGCCGGGCTACCCCTCCGGTCCAGTACTTC. This translates into CASSGRATPPVQYF.

This clonotype was seen once. A read error may account for a junction end that differs from germline. The chain is built from TRBV4-3 and TRBJ2-2; tentatively, D is TRBD1 or TRBD2 (5 bases each). This CDR3 spans 16 amino acids. Germline V CDR1 and CDR2: LGHNA, YSLEER. CDR3 DNA sequence: TGCGCCAGCAGCTATGCCGGGACGGAGAGCACCGGGGAGCTGCTTTTT. Protein sequence: CASSYAGTESTGELLF.

In its sample, this clonotype was seen a few times. A much larger clone differs by one base, so this may be a read error. The chain combines TRBV27 with TRBJ1-5; TRBD1 is a possible D gene (5 bases). The CDR3 consists of 13 residues. CDR1 is MNHEY, CDR2 SMNVEV, per germline (reference sequence). Here the CDR3 DNA reads TGTGCCAGCAGTGGGACGCGAATTGAAAATCAGCAGTTT. Protein sequence: CASSGTRIENQQF.

On this clonotype: Since a much larger clone is just one base distant, this may be a read error. The CDR3 nucleotides read TGCGCCAGCAGCCAAGATTACGCGGGAGGGTACGATGAGCAGTTCTTC. Translation gives CASSQDYAGGYDEQFF. The chain recombines TRBV4-3 with TRBJ2-1, with TRBD2 matching 9 bases. Germline assignment: CDR1 LGHNA and CDR2 YSLEER. The V and J ends lost 0 bases and 8 bases, in that order; junction bases with no gene match: 8. The CDR3 sequence is 16 residues long.

This clonotype was detected ten times or more. The gene calls are TRBV28 and TRBJ2-5; D is perhaps TRBD1 or TRBD2 (5 bases each). V lost 5 bases to trimming and J lost 3 bases, with 13 bases between them. Germline CDR1 reads MDHEN; CDR2 reads SYDVKM. The CDR3 has 14 amino acids. DNA for the CDR3: TGTGCCAGCAGTCCGGCCGGGGACGAAGAGACCCAGTACTTC. As protein: CASSPAGDEETQYF.

This clonotype was seen repeatedly, ten times or more. This sequence joins TRBV19 and TRBJ2-1, with 7 bases identical to TRBD2. Trimming cost V 5 bases and J 2 bases; bases outside gene matches: 9. Germline assignment: CDR1 LNHDA and CDR2 SQIVND (reference sequence). The CDR3 consists of 16 residues. The CDR3 nucleotides read TGTGCCAGTAGTGCTCTAGCGGAACCCACCTACAATGAGCAGTTCTTC. Protein sequence: CASSALAEPTYNEQFF.

This clonotype was picked up many times. The chain couples TRBV13 to TRBJ2-7, with 11 positions matching TRBD1. This CDR3 comprises 14 residues. The germline gives CDR1 PRHDT, CDR2 FYEKMQ (reference sequence). The J segment lost 4 bases and the V segment lost 3 bases, leaving 2 bases of the junction unmatched. The CDR3 loop reads CASSFRDRGYEQYF. The DNA for the CDR3 is TGTGCCAGCAGCTTTCGGGACAGGGGGTACGAGCAGTACTTC. Variable domain in full (rest from reference TRBV13 and TRBJ2-7): AAGVIQSPRHLIKEKRETATLKCYPIPRHDTVYWYQQGPGQDPQFLISFYEKMQSDKGSIPDRFSAQQFSDYHSELNMSSLELGDSALYFCASSFRDRGYEQYFGPGTRLTVT.

There are many counts of this clonotype. DNA of the CDR3: TGCAGCGTTGGGGCTGTTGGGGGCTACGAGCAGTACTTC. Translated: CSVGAVGGYEQYF. This sequence joins TRBV29-1 and TRBJ2-7, with D perhaps given as TRBD1 or TRBD2 (5 bases each). CDR3 length equals 13 residues. Germline CDR1 SQVTM, CDR2 ANQGSEA. V lost 4 bases and J lost 3, with 13 bases in between.

This clonotype was observed at least ten times. The genes are TRBV4-3 and TRBJ2-7; TRBD1 might be the D (6 bases). Germline CDR1 reads LGHNA; CDR2 reads YSLEER. The CDR3 has 14 amino acids. Trimming removed 0 bases from V and 2 bases from J, with 8 bases in between. The CDR3 protein is CASSQDWTAYEQYF. DNA for the CDR3: TGCGCCAGCAGCCAAGATTGGACAGCCTACGAGCAGTACTTC.

J is TRBJ2-5 and V is TRBV9, with D possibly being TRBD1 (6 bases). V shed 4 bases and J shed 1 base, with 14 bases lying between them. The CDR3 is made up of 15 amino acids. Germline V CDR1 and CDR2: SGDLS, YYNGEE. In nucleotides, the CDR3 is TGTGCCAGCAGCCTGGGACACCTCCTCCAAGAGACCCAGTACTTC. This codes for CASSLGHLLQETQYF.

Many counts were recorded for this clonotype. This chain joins TRBV13 and TRBJ2-3; TRBD2 aligns across 8 bases. The CDR3 contains 19 residues. J was trimmed by 2 bases and V by 0 bases; bases with no gene match: 13. Germline V CDR1 and CDR2: PRHDT, FYEKMQ (reference sequence). The CDR3: CASSLGPFVAGQPTDTQYF. The CDR3, as DNA: TGTGCCAGCAGCTTAGGCCCTTTTGTAGCGGGGCAACCCACAGATACGCAGTATTTT.